The source of this TCR beta chain is a study of blood T cell repertoires in COVID-19. The Seattle patients, enrolled during active infection, were followed longitudinally. Germline lookup yields CDR1 SGHTA and CDR2 FQGTGA. The CDR3 totals 13 residues. Trimming left V 5 bases short and J 4 bases short, with 12 bases between. Assay: immunoSEQ multiplex PCR; the TCRdb copy retains only in-frame clones and omits some. Among about 280,000 clones listed, around nine tenths were seen once. Sequenced: peripheral blood. The source is a woman aged 30 to 39 with COVID-19, enrolled during active disease. The chain links TRBV7-3 to TRBJ2-7, with D unclear. This CDR3 reads CASSPWPGYEQYF. CDR3 in DNA: TGTGCCAGCAGCCCATGGCCCGGGTACGAGCAGTACTTC. Full variable domain (rest looked up from reference TRBV7-3 and TRBJ2-7): GAGVSQTPSNKVTEKGKYVELRCDPISGHTALYWYRQSLGQGPEFLIYFQGTGAADDSGLPNDRFFAVRPEGSVSTLKIQRTERGDSAVYLCASSPWPGYEQYFGPGTRLTVT.